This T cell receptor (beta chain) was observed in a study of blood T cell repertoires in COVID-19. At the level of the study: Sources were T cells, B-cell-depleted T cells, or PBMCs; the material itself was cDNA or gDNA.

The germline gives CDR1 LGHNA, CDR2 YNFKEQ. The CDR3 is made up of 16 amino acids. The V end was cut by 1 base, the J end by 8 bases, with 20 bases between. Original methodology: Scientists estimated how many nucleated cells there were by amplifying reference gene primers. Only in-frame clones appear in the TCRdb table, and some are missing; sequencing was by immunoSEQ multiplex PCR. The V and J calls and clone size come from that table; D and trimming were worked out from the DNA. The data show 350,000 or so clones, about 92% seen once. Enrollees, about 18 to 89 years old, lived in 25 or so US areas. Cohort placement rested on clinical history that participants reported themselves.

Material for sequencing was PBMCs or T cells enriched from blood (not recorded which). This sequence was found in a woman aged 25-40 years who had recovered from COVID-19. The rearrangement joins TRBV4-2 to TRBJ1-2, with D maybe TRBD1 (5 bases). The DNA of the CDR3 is TGTGCCAGCAGCCAAGGGGGGGGTAGAGTCTACTCCGGCTACACCTTC. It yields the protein CASSQGGGRVYSGYTF.